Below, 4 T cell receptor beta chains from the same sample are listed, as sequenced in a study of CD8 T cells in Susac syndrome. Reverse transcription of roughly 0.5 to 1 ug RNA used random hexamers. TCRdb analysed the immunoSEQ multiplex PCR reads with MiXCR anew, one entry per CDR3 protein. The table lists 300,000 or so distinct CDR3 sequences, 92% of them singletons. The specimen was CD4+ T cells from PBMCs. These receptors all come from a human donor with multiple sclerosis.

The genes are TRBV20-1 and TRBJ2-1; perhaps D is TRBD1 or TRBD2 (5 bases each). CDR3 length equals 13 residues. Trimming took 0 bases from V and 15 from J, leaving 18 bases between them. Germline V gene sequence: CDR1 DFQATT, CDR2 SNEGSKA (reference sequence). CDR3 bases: TGCAGTGCTAGAGACCCCGGGACCCCTCACCCGTTCTTC. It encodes CSARDPGTPHPFF.

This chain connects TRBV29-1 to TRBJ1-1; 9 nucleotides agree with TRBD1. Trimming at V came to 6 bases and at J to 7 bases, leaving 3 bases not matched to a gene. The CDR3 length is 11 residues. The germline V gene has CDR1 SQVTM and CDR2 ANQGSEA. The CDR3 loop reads CSVGQGSEAFF. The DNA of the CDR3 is TGCAGCGTGGGACAGGGCAGTGAAGCTTTCTTT.

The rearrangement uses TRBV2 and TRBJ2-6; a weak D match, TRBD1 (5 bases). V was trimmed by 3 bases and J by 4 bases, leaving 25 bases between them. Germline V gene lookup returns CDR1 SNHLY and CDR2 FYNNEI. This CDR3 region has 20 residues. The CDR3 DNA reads TGTGCCAGCAGTGATGCTATGAGTCGACAGCCCATCAAGGGGGCCAACGTCCTGACTTTC. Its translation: CASSDAMSRQPIKGANVLTF.

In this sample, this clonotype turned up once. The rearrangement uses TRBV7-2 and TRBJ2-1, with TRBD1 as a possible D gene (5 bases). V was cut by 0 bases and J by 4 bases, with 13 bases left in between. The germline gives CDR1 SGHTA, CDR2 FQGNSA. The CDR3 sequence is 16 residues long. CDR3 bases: TGTGCCAGCAGCTTAGCGCAGGGTGCGGCTTACAATGAGCAGTTCTTC. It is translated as CASSLAQGAAYNEQFF.